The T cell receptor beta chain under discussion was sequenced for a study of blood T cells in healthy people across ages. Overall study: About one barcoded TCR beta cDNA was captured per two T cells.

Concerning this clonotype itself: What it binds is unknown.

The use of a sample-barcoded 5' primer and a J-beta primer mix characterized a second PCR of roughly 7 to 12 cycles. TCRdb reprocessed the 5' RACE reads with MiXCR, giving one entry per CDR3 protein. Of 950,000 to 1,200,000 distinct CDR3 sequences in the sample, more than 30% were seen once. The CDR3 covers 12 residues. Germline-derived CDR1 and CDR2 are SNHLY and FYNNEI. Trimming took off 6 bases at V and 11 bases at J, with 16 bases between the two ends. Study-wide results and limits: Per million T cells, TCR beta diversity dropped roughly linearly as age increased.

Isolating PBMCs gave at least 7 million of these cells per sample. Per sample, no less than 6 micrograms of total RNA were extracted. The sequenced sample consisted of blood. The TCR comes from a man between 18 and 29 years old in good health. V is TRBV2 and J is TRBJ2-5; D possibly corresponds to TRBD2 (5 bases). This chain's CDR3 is CASRTRGPEQYF. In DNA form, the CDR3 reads TGTGCCAGCAGGACCCGGGGTCCGGAGCAGTACTTC.